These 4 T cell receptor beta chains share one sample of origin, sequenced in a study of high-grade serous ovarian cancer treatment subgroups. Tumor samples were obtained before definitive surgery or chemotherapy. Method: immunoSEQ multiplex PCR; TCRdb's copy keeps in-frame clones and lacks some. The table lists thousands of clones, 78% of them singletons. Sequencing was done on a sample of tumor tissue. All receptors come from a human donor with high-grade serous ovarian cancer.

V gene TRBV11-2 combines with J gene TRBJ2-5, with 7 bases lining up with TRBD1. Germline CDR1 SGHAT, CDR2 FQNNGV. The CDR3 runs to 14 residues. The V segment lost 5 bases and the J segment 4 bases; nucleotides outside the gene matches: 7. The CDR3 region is CASSRTGDRETQYF. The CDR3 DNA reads TGTGCCAGCAGCCGCACAGGGGATCGAGAGACCCAGTACTTC.

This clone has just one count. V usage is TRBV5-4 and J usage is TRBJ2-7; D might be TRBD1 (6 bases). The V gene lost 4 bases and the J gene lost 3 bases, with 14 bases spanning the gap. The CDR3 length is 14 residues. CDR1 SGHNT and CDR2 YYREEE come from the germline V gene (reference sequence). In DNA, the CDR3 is TGTGCCAGCAGCCTCCACATCAGGGGCTACGAGCAGTACTTC. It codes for CASSLHIRGYEQYF. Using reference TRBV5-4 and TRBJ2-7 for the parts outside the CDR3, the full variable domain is ETGVTQSPTHLIKTRGQQVTLRCSSQSGHNTVSWYQQALGQGPQFIFQYYREEENGRGNFPPRFSGLQFPNYSSELNVNALELDDSALYLCASSLHIRGYEQYFGPGTRLTVT.

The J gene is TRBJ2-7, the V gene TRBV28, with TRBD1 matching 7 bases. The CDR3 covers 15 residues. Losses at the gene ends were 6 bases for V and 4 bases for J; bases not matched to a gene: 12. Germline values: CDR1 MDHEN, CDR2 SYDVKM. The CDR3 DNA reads TGTGCCAGCAGCTCAGCAGGGGGTAATGTATACGAGCAGTACTTC. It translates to CASSSAGGNVYEQYF.

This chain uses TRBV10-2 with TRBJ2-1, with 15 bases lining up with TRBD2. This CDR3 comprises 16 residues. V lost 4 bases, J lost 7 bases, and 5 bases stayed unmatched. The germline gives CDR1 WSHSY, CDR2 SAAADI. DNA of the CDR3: TGCGCCAGCAGTGGGACTAGCGGGGGGGCATTGAATGAGCAGTTCTTC. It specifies CASSGTSGGALNEQFF.